Below, one TCR beta chain is given with its context. The V gene end was trimmed by 1 base and the J gene end by 3 bases; junction bases not matched to a gene: 3. The V gene's germline CDR1 is GTSNPN and CDR2 SVGIG (reference sequence). The CDR3 extends over 15 amino acids. The sample originates from a study of immune evolution from preneoplasia to lung adenocarcinoma. Overall study context: HLA loss of heterozygosity: roughly 6.4% AIS, more than 14% MIA, over 30% ADC, none AAH.

Between about 2014 and 2018, patients underwent resection in Japan or China. Method: immunoSEQ multiplex PCR; TCRdb's copy keeps in-frame clones and lacks some. The sample includes 8,500 to 13,000 clones, about four fifths of them seen just once. This clonotype originated in a person aged 70 to 80 with lung adenocarcinoma. This rearrangement joins TRBV30 to TRBJ2-6, with 7 bases identical to TRBD2. Specimen: FFPE minimally invasive lung adenocarcinoma tissue. The CDR3 DNA reads TGTGCCTGGAGTGGGGCGGGGGATGGGGCCAACGTCCTGACTTTC. This translates into CAWSGAGDGANVLTF. The entire variable domain, with the rest obtained from reference TRBV30 and TRBJ2-6, is as follows: SQTIHQWPATLVQPVGSPLSLECTVEGTSNPNLYWYRQAAGRGLQLLFYSVGIGQISSEVPQNLSASRPQDRQFILSSKKLLLSDSGFYLCAWSGAGDGANVLTFGAGSRLTVL.